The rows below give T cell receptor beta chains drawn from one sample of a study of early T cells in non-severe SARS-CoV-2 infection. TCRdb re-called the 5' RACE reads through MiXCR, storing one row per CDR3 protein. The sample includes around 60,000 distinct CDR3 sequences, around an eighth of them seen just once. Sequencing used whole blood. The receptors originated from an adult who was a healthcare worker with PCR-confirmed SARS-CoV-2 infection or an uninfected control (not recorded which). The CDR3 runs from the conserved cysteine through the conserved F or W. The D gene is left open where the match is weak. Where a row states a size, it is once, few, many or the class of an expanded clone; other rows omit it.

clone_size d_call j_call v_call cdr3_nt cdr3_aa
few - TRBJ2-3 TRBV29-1 TGCAGCGGGGGGGTGATCGGGACGCAGTATTTT CSGGVIGTQYF
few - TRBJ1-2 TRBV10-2 TGCGCCACCACCTTGGGCAGGGGCTATGGCTACACCTTC CATTLGRGYGYTF
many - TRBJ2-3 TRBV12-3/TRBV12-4 TGTGCCAGCAGTTCCTTAGCCGGGGATACGCAGTATTTT CASSSLAGDTQYF
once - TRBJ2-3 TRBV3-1 TGTGCCAGCAGCCAAATAGAGACAGATACGCAGTATTTT CASSQIETDTQYF
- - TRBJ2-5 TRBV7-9 TGTGCCAGCAGCTTAAACCAAGAGACCCAGTACTTC CASSLNQETQYF
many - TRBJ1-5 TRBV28 TGTGCCAGCAGTTTACCCCCCAACCAGATGGGTAATAATCAGCCCCAGCATTTT CASSLPPNQMGNNQPQHF
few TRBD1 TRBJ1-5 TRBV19 TGTGCCAGTACCCGGGACAGCACAAACAATCAGCCCCAGCATTTT CASTRDSTNNQPQHF
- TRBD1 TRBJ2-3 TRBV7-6 TGTGCCAGCAGCTCTCGGGACAGATTCACAGATACGCAGTATTTT CASSSRDRFTDTQYF
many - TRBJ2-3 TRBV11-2 TGTGCCAGCAGCTTGCAGGGGCAGGTCGCAGATACGCAGTATTTT CASSLQGQVADTQYF
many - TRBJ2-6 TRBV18 TGTGCCAGCTCACACGGGAGCTCTGGGGCCAACGTCCTGACTTTC CASSHGSSGANVLTF
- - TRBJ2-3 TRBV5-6 TGTGCCAGCAGCTTGAGGTTTCCAGATACGCAGTATTTT CASSLRFPDTQYF
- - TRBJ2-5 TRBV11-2 TGTGCCAGCAGCTTAGGACGGGATATGCGGGAGACCCAGTACTTC CASSLGRDMRETQYF
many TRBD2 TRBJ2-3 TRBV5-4 TGTGCCAGCAGCTACGGGGGACTAACAAGCACAGATACGCAGTATTTT CASSYGGLTSTDTQYF
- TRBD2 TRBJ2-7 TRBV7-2 TGTGCCAGCAGCTTAGGTGGTAGCGGGGGGGCCTACGAGCAGTACTTC CASSLGGSGGAYEQYF
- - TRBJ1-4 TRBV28 TGTGCCAGCAGTTTAGTTGAAAAACTGTTTTTT CASSLVEKLFF
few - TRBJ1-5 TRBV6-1 TGTGCCAGCAGTGAGCGGTGGAATCAGCCCCAGCATTTT CASSERWNQPQHF
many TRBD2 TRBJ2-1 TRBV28 TGTGCCAGCAGTTTCCCTCTAGCGGGAGAGGGGATATTTAGTAACAATGAGCAGTTCTTC CASSFPLAGEGIFSNNEQFF
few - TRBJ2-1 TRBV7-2 TGTGCCAGCAGCATCCTTGAGCAGTTCTTC CASSILEQFF
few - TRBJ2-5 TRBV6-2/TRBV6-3 TGTGCCAGCAGAACTAGTGAACAAGAGACCCAGTACTTC CASRTSEQETQYF
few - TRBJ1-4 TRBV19 TGTGCCAGTAGTATTAACGGTCGAGAAAAACTGTTTTTT CASSINGREKLFF
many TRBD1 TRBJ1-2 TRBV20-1 TGCAGTGCTCAGACAGGGAACGATGGCTACACCTTC CSAQTGNDGYTF
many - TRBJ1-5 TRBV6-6 TGTGCCAGCAGTCCTCAGGTCGGGGCCAATCAGCCCCAGCATTTT CASSPQVGANQPQHF
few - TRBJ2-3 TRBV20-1 TGCAGTGCCAAATATCGGACAAGCACAGATACGCAGTATTTT CSAKYRTSTDTQYF
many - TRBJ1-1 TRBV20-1 TGCAGTGCTAAACGGGGCAGGGACACTGAAGCTTTCTTT CSAKRGRDTEAFF
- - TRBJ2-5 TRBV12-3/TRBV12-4 TGTGCCAGCAGCCCAGGGACACCCTTCGAGACCCAGTACTTC CASSPGTPFETQYF
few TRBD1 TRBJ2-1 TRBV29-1 TGCAGCGTTGCTGGGACAGGGGGCTACAATGAGCAGTTCTTC CSVAGTGGYNEQFF
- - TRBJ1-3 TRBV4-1 TGCGCCAGCAGCCAAGAAGGCAGGGCTGGAAACACCATATATTTT CASSQEGRAGNTIYF
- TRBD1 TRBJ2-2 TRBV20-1 TGCAGTGCTAGAGATCGGAGGACAGGGCCCGGGGAGCTGTTTTTT CSARDRRTGPGELFF
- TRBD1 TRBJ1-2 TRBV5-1 TGCGCCAGCGGTCCGGGACAGGGGAACTATGGCTACACCTTC CASGPGQGNYGYTF
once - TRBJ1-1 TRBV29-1 TGCAGCGTTTCAACCGGAGACACTGAAGCTTTCTTT CSVSTGDTEAFF
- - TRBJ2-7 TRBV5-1 TGCGCCAGCAGCTTGGCACAGGTCTACGAGCAGTACTTC CASSLAQVYEQYF
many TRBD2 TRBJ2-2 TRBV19 TGTGCCAGTAGTATAGCGGGAGGGAACACCGGGGAGCTGTTTTTT CASSIAGGNTGELFF
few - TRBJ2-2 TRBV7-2 TGTGCCAGCAGCTTTGGGCTAGCGTCCGGGGAGCTGTTTTTT CASSFGLASGELFF